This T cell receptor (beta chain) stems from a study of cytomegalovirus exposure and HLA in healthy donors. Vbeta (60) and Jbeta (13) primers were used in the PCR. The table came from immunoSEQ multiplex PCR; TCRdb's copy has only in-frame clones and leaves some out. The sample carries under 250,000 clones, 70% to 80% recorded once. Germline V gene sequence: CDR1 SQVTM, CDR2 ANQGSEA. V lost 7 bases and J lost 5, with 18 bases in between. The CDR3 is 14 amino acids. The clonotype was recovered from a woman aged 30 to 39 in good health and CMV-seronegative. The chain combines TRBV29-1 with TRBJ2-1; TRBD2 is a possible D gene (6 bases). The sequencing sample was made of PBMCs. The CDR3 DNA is TGCAGCGCACCGACAGCGGGCCGGAACAATGAGCAGTTCTTC. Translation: CSAPTAGRNNEQFF.